The clone carrying this T cell receptor beta chain appeared many times. Antigen specificity is unknown. Regions amplified from RNA transcripts were the TCR beta CDR3 regions. TCR CDR3 underwent first-round RT-PCR with the HTBI primer set. TCRdb ran MiXCR on the multiplex PCR reads and lists one entry per CDR3 protein. The sample has over 500,000 distinct CDR3 sequences, around 13% seen once. The data belong to a study of T cells in Graves' hyperthyroidism and ophthalmopathy. Whole-study findings and limits: Before onset, ophthalmopathy was predicted by the model a median 6.5 months earlier. A 13 V-J signature model discriminated ophthalmopathy versus stable hyperthyroidism. Blood also showed most of the thyroid clonotypes that were expanded above 0.001.

Looked up from germline, CDR1 is LGHNT and CDR2 is FRNRAP. This CDR3 comprises 22 residues. V trimming: 2 bases; J trimming: 2 bases; junction bases outside the gene matches: 16. Source material: blood. V is TRBV12-5 and J is TRBJ2-1; 15 bases map to TRBD2. This sequence originates from a woman in her thirties or forties with Graves' hyperthyroidism. CDR3 amino acids: CASGLRPTPGLAGGKTYNEQFF. CDR3 DNA sequence: TGTGCTAGTGGTTTGCGCCCTACACCGGGACTAGCGGGAGGTAAGACCTACAATGAGCAGTTCTTC.